The 26 T cell receptor beta chains listed next were all sequenced from one sample in a study of T-cell reconstitution after alpha-beta-depleted transplantation in children. Preparing the TCRbeta library involved the use of unique molecular identifiers. TCRdb processed the PCR reads anew with MiXCR; each CDR3 protein has one entry. Altogether 200,000 or so distinct CDR3 sequences are present, roughly 7.1% being singletons, with the ten largest covering around 5%. Specimen: PBMCs, collected before TCRalphabeta/CD19-depleted stem cell transplant. The source of these receptors is a boy between 2 and 15 years old with acute lymphoblastic leukemia, due to receive a stem cell transplant.

This clonotype has at least ten counts. The chain uses TRBV20-1 and TRBJ2-1; no definite D call. Germline lookup yields CDR1 DFQATT and CDR2 SNEGSKA (reference sequence). The CDR3 has 15 amino acids. V was pared by 6 bases and J by 2 bases, with 17 bases between. The CDR3, as DNA: TGCAGTGCACGCCCCCTGGGCCGGCCCTACAATGAGCAGTTCTTC. Translated: CSARPLGRPYNEQFF.

This clonotype was seen at least ten times. This sequence joins TRBV6-1 and TRBJ1-1; perhaps TRBD1 as D (5 bases). Germline CDR1 is MNHNS and CDR2 is SASEGT. This CDR3 comprises 14 residues. The V gene lost 6 bases and the J gene lost 1 base, with 12 bases spanning the gap. DNA of the CDR3: TGTGCCAGCAGCCCTGAGGGGTGGAACACTGAAGCTTTCTTT. This translates into CASSPEGWNTEAFF.

This chain links TRBV25-1 with TRBJ1-4, with 8 bases aligning to TRBD1. This CDR3 has 16 amino acids. V shed 4 bases, J shed 8 bases, and the junction held 12 bases outside the gene matches. CDR1 is MGHDK and CDR2 is SYGVNS in the germline V gene. The CDR3 is CASSAPTGEEEEKLFF. In DNA form, the CDR3 reads TGTGCCAGCAGTGCCCCGACAGGGGAGGAAGAAGAAAAACTGTTTTTT. The whole variable domain, remainder taken from reference TRBV25-1 and TRBJ1-4, is EADIYQTPRYLVIGTGKKITLECSQTMGHDKMYWYQQDPGMELHLIHYSYGVNSTEKGDLSSESTVSRIRTEHFPLTLESARPSHTSQYLCASSAPTGEEEEKLFFGSGTQLSVL.

This clonotype was found many times. V gene TRBV29-1 combines with J gene TRBJ2-3, with D unresolved. Germline V gene data show CDR1 as SQVTM and CDR2 as ANQGSEA. V was shortened by 7 bases and J by 6 bases, with 11 bases between the two germline ends. The CDR3 length is 11 residues. The CDR3 DNA sequence: TGCAGCGCAACTTGGGGTGATACGCAGTATTTT. Protein product: CSATWGDTQYF.

The sample holds many counts of this clonotype. The V call is TRBV9, the J call TRBJ2-2; a possible D gene is TRBD2 (6 bases). The CDR3 is 12 amino acids. Between the trimmed V and J ends, which lost 6 bases and 6 bases, there was a span of 9 bases. Germline CDR1 and CDR2: SGDLS and YYNGEE. The CDR3 loop reads CASMEGSGELFF. In nucleotides, the CDR3 is TGTGCCAGCATGGAGGGTTCCGGGGAGCTGTTTTTT.

This clonotype was seen at least ten times. The genes are TRBV7-9 and TRBJ2-1; 12 bases line up with TRBD2. Germline-derived CDR1 and CDR2 are SEHNR and FQNEAQ (reference sequence). V trimming: 3 bases; J trimming: 7 bases; junction bases outside the gene matches: 10. This CDR3 spans 17 amino acids. CDR3 coding DNA: TGTGCCAGCAGCTTGACCCCCGGGACTAGCGGGCATAATGAGCAGTTCTTC. Amino acid sequence: CASSLTPGTSGHNEQFF.

This clonotype was picked up many times. The chain links TRBV28 to TRBJ2-7; 8 bases align to TRBD1. The CDR3 totals 14 residues. Germline CDR1 MDHEN, CDR2 SYDVKM. After removal of 3 bases from V and 6 bases from J, the junction contained 7 bases not matched to a gene. This CDR3 reads CASSFSGGRLEQYF. The DNA for the CDR3 is TGTGCCAGCAGTTTTTCAGGGGGCCGTCTCGAGCAGTACTTC.

This clonotype was found many times. The chain uses TRBV7-2 and TRBJ2-1; possible D gene TRBD2, 6 bases. Germline loops: CDR1 SGHTA, CDR2 FQGNSA. The length of the CDR3 is 12 residues. V lost 8 bases, J lost 2 bases, and 7 bases lay in between. CDR3 amino acids: CASGGTYNEQFF. DNA of the CDR3: TGTGCCAGCGGAGGGACCTACAATGAGCAGTTCTTC.

Only a few counts were recorded for this clonotype. This CDR3 reads CASSPADRGVSSPLHF. For the CDR3, the DNA is TGTGCCAGCAGTCCCGCCGACAGGGGAGTGAGTTCACCCCTCCACTTT. The chain uses TRBV12-3 or TRBV12-4 and TRBJ1-6; 8 bases line up with TRBD1. V shed 5 bases, J shed 9 bases, and the junction held 12 bases outside the gene matches. CDR3 length equals 16 residues.

This clonotype has a count of ten or more. The chain joins TRBV28 to TRBJ1-4, with D possibly being TRBD1 (5 bases). Trimming shortened V by 7 bases and J by 2 bases, and 14 bases separated the two germline ends. The germline V gene encodes CDR1 MDHEN and CDR2 SYDVKM. This CDR3 spans 15 amino acids. The DNA for the CDR3 is TGTGCCAGCACCCGGGAAGGGGCGACTAATGAAAAACTGTTTTTT. Encoded protein: CASTREGATNEKLFF. Combining the CDR3 with reference TRBV28 and TRBJ1-4 gives the whole variable domain DVKVTQSSRYLVKRTGEKVFLECVQDMDHENMFWYRQDPGLGLRLIYFSYDVKMKEKGDIPEGYSVSREKKERFSLILESASTNQTSMYLCASTREGATNEKLFFGSGTQLSVL.

The CDR3 nucleotides read TGTGCCAGCAGCTTGGATGGCAGGGGGCTGAGGGACGCTGAAGCTTTCTTT. It codes for CASSLDGRGLRDAEAFF. V usage is TRBV5-5 and J usage is TRBJ1-1, with 8 bases identical to TRBD1. The germline V gene has CDR1 SGHKS and CDR2 YYEKEE (reference sequence). After removal of 0 bases from V and 6 bases from J, the junction contained 13 bases not matched to a gene. The CDR3 loop spans 17 amino acids.

This clonotype was found many times. The chain combines TRBV5-1 with TRBJ2-7; D is possibly TRBD1 (5 bases). V gave up 4 bases and J gave up 3 bases, with 8 bases separating them. Germline CDR1 reads SGHRS; CDR2 reads YFSETQ. This CDR3 comprises 12 residues. Here the CDR3 reads CASSHQGYEQYF. In DNA form, the CDR3 reads TGCGCCAGCAGCCATCAGGGCTACGAGCAGTACTTC.

There are many counts of this clonotype. The V gene is TRBV28, the J gene TRBJ2-3, with 11 bases fitting TRBD2. Germline CDR1 and CDR2: MDHEN and SYDVKM. Trimming removed 5 bases from V and 5 bases from J; junction bases left unmatched: 9. The CDR3 totals 16 residues. The CDR3 spells CASSPLAGGHVDTQYF. The CDR3 region has the DNA TGTGCCAGCAGTCCGTTAGCGGGGGGGCACGTAGATACGCAGTATTTT.

This clonotype was seen only a few times. The chain combines TRBV6-5 with TRBJ1-5; perhaps TRBD1 as D (6 bases). V was clipped by 1 base and J by 2 bases, with 9 bases between them. CDR1 is MNHEY, CDR2 SVGAGI, per germline. The CDR3 runs 15 residues. The CDR3 DNA is TGTGCCAGCAGTTACTTAGCAGGGGGCAATCAGCCCCAGCATTTT. Protein sequence: CASSYLAGGNQPQHF.

This clonotype showed up many times. The V gene is TRBV7-2, the J gene TRBJ2-1; 9 bases are shared with TRBD2. V lost 5 bases, J lost 0 bases, and 17 bases stayed unmatched. The CDR3 spans 20 residues. Looked up from germline, CDR1 is SGHTA and CDR2 is FQGNSA. In DNA form, the CDR3 reads TGTGCCAGCAGCCGACAAAAGCGGGGGGTCACCCTCAGCTCCTACAATGAGCAGTTCTTC. Translating it yields CASSRQKRGVTLSSYNEQFF.

In this sample, this clonotype turned up many times. At one of its ends the junction is not consistent with the germline gene, which may arise from a read error. J is TRBJ2-2 and V is TRBV7-9, with D possibly TRBD2 on 5 matching bases. CDR3 length: 13 residues. The germline gives CDR1 SEHNR, CDR2 FQNEAQ (reference sequence). The CDR3: CASSPGSARDLFF. CDR3 DNA: TGTGCCAGCAGCCCTGGATCTGCCCGGGATCTGTTTTTT.

This clonotype was picked up a small number of times. This chain uses TRBV12-3 or TRBV12-4 with TRBJ2-3; D is perhaps TRBD1 (6 bases). V shed 8 bases and J shed 7 bases, with 28 bases lying between them. The CDR3 contains 17 residues. The CDR3 sequence: CASLPGARQVEEYTQYF. CDR3 nucleotides: TGTGCCAGCCTCCCCGGGGCCAGACAGGTTGAAGAATATACGCAGTATTTT.

At least ten counts were recorded for this clonotype. The V gene is TRBV7-2, the J gene TRBJ2-1; D gene uncertain. Trimming took 1 base from V and 5 from J, leaving 12 bases between them. The CDR3 consists of 15 residues. Germline V CDR1 and CDR2: SGHTA, FQGNSA. The CDR3 DNA reads as TGTGCCAGCAGCTTAGTCGGCTTTCTTAACAATGAGCAGTTCTTC. Translation: CASSLVGFLNNEQFF.

In its sample, this clonotype was seen many times. The chain has TRBV4-3 and TRBJ2-2; 8 bases align to TRBD1. The CDR3 runs to 14 residues. Germline V CDR1 and CDR2: LGHNA, YSLEER. V was clipped by 6 bases and J by 2 bases; unmatched bases: 2. This CDR3 reads CASRQGGNTGELFF. The CDR3 DNA reads TGCGCCAGCAGACAGGGGGGCAACACCGGGGAGCTGTTTTTT.

This clonotype showed up many times. This chain connects TRBV28 to TRBJ1-5; a possible D gene is TRBD1 (6 bases). The CDR3 covers 14 residues. V was shortened by 6 bases and J by 5 bases, with 14 bases between the two germline ends. Germline V CDR1 and CDR2: MDHEN, SYDVKM. The CDR3 coding sequence is TGTGCCAGCAGGGGGGGGCAGGGATATCAGCCCCAGCATTTT. Residues: CASRGGQGYQPQHF. The complete variable domain, with remaining parts taken from reference TRBV28 and TRBJ1-5, reads DVKVTQSSRYLVKRTGEKVFLECVQDMDHENMFWYRQDPGLGLRLIYFSYDVKMKEKGDIPEGYSVSREKKERFSLILESASTNQTSMYLCASRGGQGYQPQHFGDGTRLSIL.

This clonotype came up many times. For the CDR3, the DNA is TGTGCCAGCAGCTCGGGGTTGAATAGCAATCAGCCCCAGCATTTT. This gives the protein CASSSGLNSNQPQHF. V is TRBV7-2 and J is TRBJ1-5; no reliable D call. CDR3 length: 15 residues. V was trimmed by 4 bases and J by 0 bases, leaving 10 bases between them. From germline, CDR1 is SGHTA and CDR2 FQGNSA.

The V gene is TRBV14, the J gene TRBJ2-7, with TRBD1 as a possible D gene (6 bases). The CDR3 runs 17 residues. Trimming stripped 0 bases from V and 2 bases from J, with 17 bases between. Germline values: CDR1 SGHDN, CDR2 FVKESK. The CDR3 here is CASSQDVLGRGAYEQYF. CDR3 bases: TGTGCCAGCAGCCAAGATGTACTGGGCAGGGGCGCCTACGAGCAGTACTTC.

The CDR3 region is CASSLALAPTDTQYF. The DNA of the CDR3 is TGTGCCAGCAGCTTGGCACTAGCACCCACAGATACGCAGTATTTT. V usage is TRBV5-5 and J usage is TRBJ2-3, with a weak D call TRBD2 (6 bases). Germline lookup yields CDR1 SGHKS and CDR2 YYEKEE (reference sequence). Between the trimmed V and J ends, which lost 0 bases and 2 bases, there was a span of 10 bases. The CDR3 loop spans 15 amino acids. Full variable domain (missing parts from reference TRBV5-5 and TRBJ2-3): DAGVTQSPTHLIKTRGQQVTLRCSPISGHKSVSWYQQVLGQGPQFIFQYYEKEERGRGNFPDRFSARQFPNYSSELNVNALLLGDSALYLCASSLALAPTDTQYFGPGTRLTVL.

This clonotype was picked up a small number of times. The chain recombines TRBV6-1 with TRBJ2-7; 10 bases agree with TRBD1. The trim removed 6 bases at V and 4 bases at J, leaving 6 bases unmatched. The germline V gene has CDR1 MNHNS and CDR2 SASEGT. This CDR3 spans 14 amino acids. CDR3 sequence (DNA): TGTGCCAGCAGGAATGACAGGGGGCAGTACGAGCAGTACTTC. The encoded protein is CASRNDRGQYEQYF.

There are many counts of this clonotype. This rearrangement joins TRBV4-3 to TRBJ2-3; 9 bases align to TRBD2. The length of the CDR3 is 16 residues. J lost 2 bases, V lost 4 bases, and 7 bases had no gene match. CDR1 and CDR2 from the germline V gene are LGHNA and YSLEER. CDR3 region: CASSPPCGRATDTQYF. CDR3 DNA: TGCGCCAGCAGCCCACCCTGCGGGAGGGCCACAGATACGCAGTATTTT.

This clonotype has at least ten counts. This chain uses TRBV7-2 with TRBJ2-5; D is perhaps TRBD1 (5 bases). V was pared by 2 bases and J by 5 bases, with 15 bases between. Germline lookup yields CDR1 SGHTA and CDR2 FQGNSA. CDR3 size: 15 residues. CDR3 nucleotide sequence: TGTGCCAGCAGCTTATACGTCTGGAAGGGGGAGACCCAGTACTTC. It specifies CASSLYVWKGETQYF.